A selection of T cell receptor beta chains follows, all from one sample in a study of blood T cell repertoires in COVID-19. The protocol was immunoSEQ multiplex PCR, while the TCRdb copy is restricted to in-frame clones and leaves out a portion. This table holds around 20,000 clones, roughly 83% found once. Sequenced input: peripheral blood. These receptors were obtained from a man between 40 and 49 years old with acute or convalescent COVID-19. The CDR3 runs from the conserved cysteine through the conserved F or W. D genes are given only for firm matches. A row's size may be missing; if present it is once, few, many or a size class.

>TRBV6-1|TRBJ2-3|NA|NA
TGTGCCAGCAGTGAGGAGCCTCGGTCGAGAACGCAGTATTTT
CASSEEPRSRTQYF
>TRBV7-8|TRBJ1-6|NA|NA
TGTGCCAGCAGCTCCGGGTCATCGTATAATTCACCCCTCCACTTT
CASSSGSSYNSPLHF
>TRBV19|TRBJ1-4|NA|NA
TGTGCCAGTAGTACGGTGACTAATGAAAAACTGTTTTTT
CASSTVTNEKLFF
>TRBV12-5|TRBJ2-5|NA|NA
TGTGCTAGTGGTTTGCTACAGAAGACCCAGTACTTC
CASGLLQKTQYF
>TRBV19|TRBJ1-2|NA|few
TGTGCCAGTAGTGATCCGGGACTGTCGAAAACTGGCTACACCTTC
CASSDPGLSKTGYTF
>TRBV27|TRBJ2-7|NA|NA
TGTGCCAGCATGCGGACGGGGTTCAGCTCCTACGAGCAGTACTTC
CASMRTGFSSYEQYF
>TRBV5-1|TRBJ2-7|TRBD2|NA
TGCGCCAGCAGCCCCGGACTAGGGGTATTATACGAGCAGTACTTC
CASSPGLGVLYEQYF
>TRBV5-1|TRBJ2-2|TRBD1|NA
TGCGCCAGCAGCGTACAGGGGGGGAACACCGGGGAGCTGTTTTTT
CASSVQGGNTGELFF
>TRBV19|TRBJ1-5|TRBD1|NA
TGTGCCAGTAGTACGCACAGGGGGCGGAATCAGCCCCAGCATTTT
CASSTHRGRNQPQHF
>TRBV19|TRBJ1-1|TRBD1|once
TGTGCCAGTAGTGCCACAGGGGACACTGAAGCTTTCTTT
CASSATGDTEAFF
>TRBV2|TRBJ2-7|NA|NA
TGTGCCAGCAGTTTGCAGACTAATTACGAGCAGTACTTC
CASSLQTNYEQYF
>TRBV19|TRBJ2-5|TRBD2|NA
TGTGCCAGTAGTATAAAGGTGGGAGGGGAGACCCAGTACTTC
CASSIKVGGETQYF
>TRBV2|TRBJ1-1|NA|NA
TGTGCCAGCAGTGAACGGTTCATGAACACTGAAGCTTTCTTT
CASSERFMNTEAFF
>TRBV19|TRBJ1-1|NA|once
TGTGCCAGTAGTATTAGGGTAGGGGCATCGTTGGGCACTGAAGCTTTCTTT
CASSIRVGASLGTEAFF
>TRBV5-8|TRBJ1-5|TRBD1|NA
TGTGCCAGCAGCGCCTTGAGAGGGGGCCATCAGCCCCAGCATTTT
CASSALRGGHQPQHF
>TRBV5-1|TRBJ1-3|NA|NA
TGCGCCAGCAGCATAGAGCCGGGCTCTGGAAACACCATATATTTT
CASSIEPGSGNTIYF
>TRBV19|TRBJ1-2|NA|NA
TGTGCCAGTACTCGAGGGGGATCGGGTGGCTACACCTTC
CASTRGGSGGYTF
>TRBV5-1|TRBJ1-4|NA|few
TGCGCCAGCCGCTCCCCCGATCAGGGGGAAAAACTGTTTTTT
CASRSPDQGEKLFF
>TRBV29-1|TRBJ2-3|NA|NA
TGCAGCGTTGACGTTAGCACAGATACGCAGTATTTT
CSVDVSTDTQYF
>TRBV14|TRBJ2-7|NA|NA
TGTGCCAGCAGCCAAGTTAGAACCTACGAGCAGTACTTC
CASSQVRTYEQYF
>TRBV18|TRBJ2-1|TRBD1|NA
TGTGCCAGCTCACCGCAGGGGGTCGGTGAGCAGTTCTTC
CASSPQGVGEQFF
>TRBV18|TRBJ1-1|NA|NA
TGTGCCAGCTCACCCTCGGCGGGAAGTCGGCTGAACACTGAAGCTTTCTTT
CASSPSAGSRLNTEAFF
>TRBV30|TRBJ1-1|NA|NA
TGTGCCTGGAAGGCCCCCGACAGGCCTGAAGCTTTCTTT
CAWKAPDRPEAFF
>TRBV6-1|TRBJ1-1|NA|NA
TGTGCCAGCAGTGCGGGCAGCGGGCACCAGGGAGCTTTCTTT
CASSAGSGHQGAFF
>TRBV7-9|TRBJ2-2|NA|NA
TGTGCCAGCAGACCCGGTGGGTTGCTAGTCGGGGAGCTGTTTTTT
CASRPGGLLVGELFF
>TRBV2|TRBJ1-5|NA|NA
TGTGCCAGCAGTGAAGTTGGAGGCAATCAGCCCCAGCATTTT
CASSEVGGNQPQHF
>TRBV11-2|TRBJ2-5|TRBD2|NA
TGTGCCAGCAGCTTAGATGGACTAGCGGAAGAGACCCAGTACTTC
CASSLDGLAEETQYF
>TRBV15|TRBJ1-2|NA|NA
TGTGCCACCAGCAGAGGGAGAAACTATGGCTACACCTTC
CATSRGRNYGYTF